The 5 T cell receptor beta chains listed next were all sequenced from one sample in a study of T-cell memory formation after mild COVID-19. TCRdb processed the 5' RACE reads anew with MiXCR; each CDR3 protein has one entry. The data contain under 150,000 distinct CDR3 sequences, 16% of them singletons. Sequencing used PBMCs or a T cell subset sorted from them (not recorded which). The receptors shown here come from an adult woman who had mild COVID-19 (a few samples of this study predate the infection). Cell type and time point are not known.

The rearrangement uses TRBV4-2 and TRBJ2-1, with D possibly TRBD1 on 6 matching bases. The CDR3 extends over 16 amino acids. Germline V lookup: CDR1 LGHNA, CDR2 YNFKEQ. The ends were cut back, 1 base at V and 0 bases at J, with 10 bases in the middle. As DNA, the CDR3 is TGTGCCAGCAGCCAAGGGGGGCGCTACTCCTACAATGAGCAGTTCTTC. Its protein product is CASSQGGRYSYNEQFF.

V gene TRBV10-3 combines with J gene TRBJ2-7; 11 bases map to TRBD2. The trim removed 1 base at V and 7 bases at J, leaving 9 bases unmatched. The CDR3 length is 16 residues. Germline V gene sequence: CDR1 ENHRY, CDR2 SYGVKD. The CDR3: CAISEYSGRAAGEQYF. CDR3 DNA: TGTGCCATCAGTGAGTATAGCGGGAGGGCCGCTGGGGAGCAGTACTTC.

This clonotype was counted a few times. The chain links TRBV5-5 to TRBJ1-1, with TRBD1 as a possible D gene (5 bases). From germline, CDR1 is SGHKS and CDR2 YYEKEE (reference sequence). This CDR3 comprises 16 residues. Trimming pared 5 bases from V and 6 bases from J, leaving 23 bases between. The CDR3 loop is CASSVGADRLVSEAFF. The CDR3 DNA follows: TGTGCCAGCAGTGTCGGGGCGGATAGGTTAGTGTCTGAAGCTTTCTTT.

This clonotype turned up a few times. CDR3: CSARQGGHEEQYF. The CDR3 DNA follows: TGCAGCGCCCGACAGGGGGGGCATGAGGAGCAGTACTTC. The chain employs TRBV29-1 and TRBJ2-7; 9 nucleotides match TRBD1. Looked up from germline, CDR1 is SQVTM and CDR2 is ANQGSEA. Trimming removed 7 bases from V and 7 bases from J; junction bases left unmatched: 11. CDR3 length: 13 residues.

This clonotype was counted only a few times. The CDR3 region has the DNA TGTGCCAGCAGTCCAGGACAGGGCGCCTTTCTCATTCAGTACTTC. Its translation: CASSPGQGAFLIQYF. This chain links TRBV12-3 or TRBV12-4 with TRBJ2-4, with 8 bases aligning to TRBD1. V was pared by 5 bases and J by 9 bases, with 12 bases of the junction left unmatched. The CDR3 extends over 15 amino acids.